This T cell receptor (beta chain) is drawn from a study of PD-L1 blockade in urothelial cancer. Study information: Bladder-origin urothelial cancer in males covered twenty-five of 29 patients. There were a median of approximately 150,000 T cells in blood samples.

Sample time point: pretreatment peripheral blood. The trim removed 1 base at V and 5 bases at J, leaving 9 bases unmatched. This CDR3 has 16 residues. CDR1 and CDR2 from the germline V gene are SGHVS and FQNEAQ. Concerning this clone itself: As yet, its antigen is unknown.

Study-wide findings and caveats: Below-median pretreatment blood TCR clonality predicted better survival.

Libraries were prepared by immunoSEQ multiplex PCR; TCRdb keeps only in-frame clonotypes and omits some of them. Of about 56,000 clones in the sample, 65% to 90% were seen once. The chain uses TRBV7-8 and TRBJ1-1; TRBD1 matches 8 bases. Sequences were derived from PBMCs, sampled around atezolizumab (anti-PD-L1) treatment. The sequence derives from a man aged 65-85 years with urothelial cancer. CDR3 sequence: CASSLGQGARGTEAFF. The CDR3 DNA reads TGTGCCAGCAGCTTAGGTCAGGGGGCGAGAGGAACTGAAGCTTTCTTT.